This T cell receptor (beta chain) was sequenced in a study of cytomegalovirus exposure and HLA in healthy donors. A remark on this clone: Antigen unknown.

This CDR3 is built from 13 residues. Trimming stripped 5 bases from V and 1 base from J, with 9 bases between. CDR1 and CDR2 from the germline V gene are GTSNPN and SVGIG (reference sequence). Findings of the study overall: Usually a TCR sequence was rare, but some public TCRs were found in many donors. According to an earlier analysis, most TCR beta V segments yielded productive rearrangements about 90% or about 30% of the time. When the data were analyzed later, several of the most significant clusters appeared to be linked to common viral pathogens. A list of 150 or so TCR beta chains associated with cytomegalovirus was given.

Amplification used 60 Vbeta primers and 13 Jbeta primers. Sequenced by immunoSEQ multiplex PCR; TCRdb stores in-frame clones only, minus some. Among 150,000 to 200,000 clones, around 85% were seen once, and the ten largest hold approximately 1.3%. The sequenced material came from PBMCs. The TCR sequence derives from a man aged 50 or older in good health and CMV-seropositive. This chain joins TRBV30 and TRBJ1-3; TRBD1 might be the D (6 bases). This CDR3 is CAWGRGSGNTIYF. For the CDR3, the DNA is TGTGCCTGGGGGAGGGGGTCTGGAAACACCATATATTTT.